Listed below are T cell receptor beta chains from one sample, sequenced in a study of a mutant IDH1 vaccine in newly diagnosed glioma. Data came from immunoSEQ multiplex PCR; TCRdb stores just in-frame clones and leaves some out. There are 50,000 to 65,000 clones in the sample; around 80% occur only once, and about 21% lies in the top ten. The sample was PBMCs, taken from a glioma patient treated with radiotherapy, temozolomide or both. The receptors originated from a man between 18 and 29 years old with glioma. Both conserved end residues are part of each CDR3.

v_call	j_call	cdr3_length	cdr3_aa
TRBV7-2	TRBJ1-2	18	CASSLRGQGFIANYGYTF
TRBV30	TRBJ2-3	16	CAWRPGLALYTDTQYF
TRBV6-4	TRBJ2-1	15	CASSDQGSGRNEQFF
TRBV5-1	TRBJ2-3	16	CASSPLGGGEADTQYF
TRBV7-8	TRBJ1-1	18	CASSLVTGAGGMNTEAFF
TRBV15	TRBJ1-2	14	CATSSKGRAGGYTF
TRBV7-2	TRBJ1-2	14	CASSRTGGIFGYTF
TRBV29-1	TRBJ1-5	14	CSVAGMNSNQPQHF
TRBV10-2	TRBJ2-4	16	CASSSAGVLAKNIQYF
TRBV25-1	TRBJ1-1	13	CASSSTGTTEAFF
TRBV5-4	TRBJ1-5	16	CASSLAKEQENQPQHF
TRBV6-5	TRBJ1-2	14	CASSRTGQLYGYTF
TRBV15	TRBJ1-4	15	CATSTTGNGNEKLFF
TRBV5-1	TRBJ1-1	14	CASSLVPGDTEAFF
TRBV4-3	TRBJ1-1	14	CASSLSTGNTEAFF
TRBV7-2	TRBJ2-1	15	CASSLSGLSYNEQFF
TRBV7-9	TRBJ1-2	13	CASSLSRGNGYTF
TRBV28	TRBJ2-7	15	CASSFFSRAIYEQYF
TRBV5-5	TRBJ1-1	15	CASSRATAGNTEAFF
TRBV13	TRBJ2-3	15	CASSLVGGGTDTQYF
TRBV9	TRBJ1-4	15	CASSVAVATNEKLFF
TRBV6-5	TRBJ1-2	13	CASRLDKSYGYTF
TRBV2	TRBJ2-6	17	CASIRRLRPSGANVLTF
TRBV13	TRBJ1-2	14	CASSPGLRNYGYTF
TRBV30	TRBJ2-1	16	CASTSLAGSSYNEQFF
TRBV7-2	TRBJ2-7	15	CASSLELAPGREQYF
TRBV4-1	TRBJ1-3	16	CASSQVYREGGNTIYF
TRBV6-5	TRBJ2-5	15	CASSYSWPPGETQYF
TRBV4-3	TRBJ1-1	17	CASSQDLGQGADTEAFF
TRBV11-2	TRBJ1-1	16	CASSLEAQGAGTEAFF